The 16 T cell receptor beta chains reported below all come from one sample, sequenced in a study of cytomegalovirus exposure and HLA in healthy donors. PCR was performed using 60 Vbeta and 13 Jbeta primers. Repertoires were generated with immunoSEQ multiplex PCR, while TCRdb's copy carries only in-frame clones and drops some. The repertoire consists of about 190,000 clones, with roughly 80% occurring once and the leading ten covering over 2%. The source material was PBMCs. These receptors all stem from a woman in her twenties or thirties in good health and CMV-seropositive.

The chain employs TRBV29-1 and TRBJ2-1; the match to TRBD2 covers 9 bases. The germline V gene has CDR1 SQVTM and CDR2 ANQGSEA. This CDR3 is 15 amino acids long. Losses at the gene ends were 8 bases for V and 3 bases for J; bases not matched to a gene: 11. This CDR3 is CSSHGLAGYYNEQFF. CDR3 nucleotide sequence: TGCAGCTCTCATGGGCTAGCGGGATACTACAATGAGCAGTTCTTC.

As DNA, the CDR3 is TGCAGTCTTACTGATAACGGCTACACCTTC. Amino acids: CSLTDNGYTF. This chain links TRBV20-1 with TRBJ1-2; D remains ambiguous. CDR1 is DFQATT and CDR2 is SNEGSKA in the germline V gene (reference sequence). V lost 8 bases and J lost 8, with 12 bases in between. This CDR3 is built from 10 residues.

With regard to this clone: At the DNA level, this CDR3 is encoded by other sequences in the same sample as well. This chain links TRBV5-1 with TRBJ2-7, with 11 bases aligning to TRBD1. With 4 bases clipped from V and 2 bases from J, the junction kept 2 bases outside the gene matches. There are 14 residues in the CDR3. CDR1 and CDR2 from the germline V gene are SGHRS and YFSETQ. The CDR3 bases are TGCGCCAGCAGCCCGGGACAGGGGGCCTACGAGCAGTACTTC. It specifies CASSPGQGAYEQYF.

The chain uses TRBV2 and TRBJ2-4, with TRBD2 matching 12 bases. This CDR3 is built from 14 residues. With V trimmed by 7 bases and J by 9 bases, 7 bases remained unmatched. Germline values: CDR1 SNHLY, CDR2 FYNNEI. The CDR3 protein is CASTRASGGGIQYF. The DNA of the CDR3 is TGTGCCAGCACACGGGCTAGCGGGGGGGGCATTCAGTACTTC.

In this sample, this clone turned up once. This chain joins TRBV9 and TRBJ2-1, with TRBD2 identical over 10 bases. After removal of 0 bases from V and 4 bases from J, the junction contained 10 bases not matched to a gene. This CDR3 is built from 18 residues. CDR1 and CDR2 from the germline V gene are SGDLS and YYNGEE. The CDR3 sequence is CASSVGAGGPKIYNEQFF. CDR3 in DNA: TGTGCCAGCAGCGTAGGAGCGGGAGGGCCGAAGATTTACAATGAGCAGTTCTTC.

This rearrangement joins TRBV9 to TRBJ1-3, with TRBD1 as a possible D gene (6 bases). CDR1 and CDR2 (germline): SGDLS, YYNGEE. Trimming cost V 3 bases and J 0 bases, with 13 bases left between them. The CDR3 contains 16 residues. Here the CDR3 DNA reads TGTGCCAGCAGCGGGGGTCACAGGGCCTCTGGAAACACCATATATTTT. Residues: CASSGGHRASGNTIYF.

A few counts support this clone. The CDR3 sequence is CASSVSGTSGTETQYF. The CDR3 nucleotides read TGTGCCAGCAGTGTCTCCGGGACTAGCGGGACGGAGACCCAGTACTTC. The genes are TRBV6-1 and TRBJ2-5; TRBD2 matches at 13 bases. J was trimmed by 5 bases and V by 4 bases; bases with no gene match: 7. CDR3 length: 16 amino acids. The germline V gene encodes CDR1 MNHNS and CDR2 SASEGT.

The gene calls are TRBV5-1 and TRBJ2-5; TRBD1 agrees at 9 bases. Trimming at V came to 0 bases and at J to 5 bases, leaving 2 bases not matched to a gene. The length of the CDR3 is 14 residues. The germline V gene has CDR1 SGHRS and CDR2 YFSETQ. CDR3 amino acids: CASSLGTGVETQYF. As DNA, the CDR3 is TGCGCCAGCAGCTTGGGGACAGGGGTGGAGACCCAGTACTTC.

The chain recombines TRBV9 with TRBJ2-1, with D possibly TRBD1 on 6 matching bases. This CDR3 is 13 amino acids long. CDR1 is SGDLS, CDR2 YYNGEE, per germline. Trimming cost V 0 bases and J 7 bases, with 8 bases left between them. The CDR3 sequence: CASSVGQVNEQFF. CDR3 DNA sequence: TGTGCCAGCAGCGTAGGACAGGTGAATGAGCAGTTCTTC.

V is TRBV10-3 and J is TRBJ2-6; 8 nucleotides align to TRBD1. V lost 9 bases, J lost 2 bases, and 3 bases stayed unmatched. The CDR3 has 14 residues. Looked up from germline, CDR1 is ENHRY and CDR2 is SYGVKD. The chain's CDR3 is CAIQGAPGANVLTF. Here the CDR3 DNA reads TGTGCCATTCAGGGGGCGCCTGGGGCCAACGTCCTGACTTTC.

This clone has more than one count but fewer than ten. The chain combines TRBV28 with TRBJ2-7; a weak D match, TRBD2 (6 bases). The V end lost 3 bases, the J end lost 3 bases, and 18 bases lay between the germline ends. Germline V gene lookup returns CDR1 MDHEN and CDR2 SYDVKM. The CDR3 spans 16 residues. The CDR3 reads CASSFSLEGLSYEQYF. CDR3 DNA sequence: TGTGCCAGCAGTTTTTCGTTGGAGGGGCTCAGCTACGAGCAGTACTTC.

The DNA for the CDR3 is TGTGCCAGCTCACCCTTGGAGCGGGAGGCCCGAGGGCAGTTCTTC. It is translated as CASSPLEREARGQFF. The chain links TRBV18 to TRBJ2-1; 9 nucleotides align to TRBD2. The germline V gene has CDR1 KGHSH and CDR2 LQKENI. J lost 12 bases, V lost 3 bases, and 12 bases had no gene match. The CDR3 loop spans 15 amino acids.

The chain couples TRBV7-9 to TRBJ2-7; D is possibly TRBD1 (6 bases). CDR3 size: 17 residues. Germline assignment: CDR1 SEHNR and CDR2 FQNEAQ (reference sequence). Trimming removed 5 bases at V and 0 bases at J, with 20 bases between. CDR3 sequence: CASSQIPGVGGSYEQYF. CDR3 DNA: TGTGCCAGCAGCCAAATTCCAGGGGTAGGGGGCTCCTACGAGCAGTACTTC.

The chain is built from TRBV7-3 and TRBJ1-1; no clear D gene. The V end was cut by 0 bases, the J end by 11 bases, with 13 bases between. This CDR3 has 13 amino acids. CDR1 SGHTA and CDR2 FQGTGA come from the germline V gene. The CDR3 reads CASSLTLEEVAFF. CDR3 sequence (DNA): TGTGCCAGCAGCTTAACGTTGGAGGAGGTGGCTTTCTTT.

The genes are TRBV28 and TRBJ2-1, with 8 bases fitting TRBD1. This CDR3 contains 12 residues. With V trimmed by 5 bases and J by 13 bases, 7 bases remained unmatched. The germline V gene has CDR1 MDHEN and CDR2 SYDVKM. This CDR3 is CASSLTGTGQFF. The CDR3 DNA follows: TGTGCCAGCAGTCTTACCGGGACAGGTCAGTTCTTC.

The gene calls are TRBV5-4 and TRBJ1-1; TRBD1 is a possible D gene (5 bases). Germline V CDR1 and CDR2: SGHNT, YYREEE (reference sequence). Deletions cut 3 bases from V and 1 base from J, with 16 bases between. The CDR3 runs to 16 residues. The CDR3, as DNA: TGTGCCAGCAGCTCCAGGGTGAAGTACGGGAACACTGAAGCTTTCTTT. Its translation: CASSSRVKYGNTEAFF.